These 2 T cell receptor beta chains were all obtained from the same sample, sequenced in a study of cytomegalovirus exposure and HLA in healthy donors. The study ran its PCR with 60 Vbeta and 13 Jbeta primers. This table comes from immunoSEQ multiplex PCR, and its TCRdb copy is limited to in-frame clones, with some not included. The profile covers 130,000 or so clones, with 75% to 80% appearing a single time and 1.5% to 2% taken by the ten largest. The specimen sequenced was PBMCs. The receptors were sampled from a female donor in good health and CMV-seronegative.

In nucleotides, the CDR3 is TGCGCCAGCAGCTTTAGCGGGAACAGATACGAGCAGTACTTC. Its protein product is CASSFSGNRYEQYF. This chain joins TRBV5-1 and TRBJ2-7; 8 nucleotides match TRBD2. Trimming at V came to 2 bases and at J to 4 bases, leaving 5 bases not matched to a gene. Germline V gene data show CDR1 as SGHRS and CDR2 as YFSETQ. The length of the CDR3 is 14 residues.

This clone was counted a few times. The chain recombines TRBV11-3 with TRBJ1-1; D uncertain. Trimming cost V 4 bases and J 0 bases, with 6 bases left between them. Germline V gives CDR1 SGHNT, CDR2 YENEEA. The CDR3 spans 13 residues. In DNA form, the CDR3 reads TGTGCCAGCAGCTCGAGGGTGAACACTGAAGCTTTCTTT. It encodes CASSSRVNTEAFF. The variable domain in full, completed from reference TRBV11-3 and TRBJ1-1, reads EAGVVQSPRYKIIEKKQPVAFWCNPISGHNTLYWYLQNLGQGPELLIRYENEEAVDDSQLPKDRFSAERLKGVDSTLKIQPAELGDSAVYLCASSSRVNTEAFFGQGTRLTVV.